This TCR beta chain was recovered during a study of patients and donors after allogeneic stem cell transplantation. TCRdb re-derived calls from the RT-PCR reads in MiXCR, one entry per CDR3 protein. The repertoire holds hundreds of thousands of distinct CDR3 sequences, with 16% as singletons. Germline CDR1 reads SGHRS; CDR2 reads YFSETQ. The ends were cut back, 0 bases at V and 0 bases at J, with 7 bases in the middle. The CDR3 is 15 amino acids. This clonotype was recorded a few times. This TCR was recovered from a human donor who was either an allogeneic HSCT recipient or a stem cell or donor lymphocyte infusion donor (not recorded which). It is not recorded whose cells these are; they may come from a transplant donor. Material: blood, either unsorted or a sorted T cell fraction (not recorded which). The genes are TRBV5-1 and TRBJ1-3; possible D gene TRBD1, 6 bases. CDR3 sequence (DNA): TGCGCCAGCAGCTTGGAGGGGGTCTCTGGAAACACCATATATTTT. Protein: CASSLEGVSGNTIYF.